This is a list of T cell receptor beta chains from one sample in a study of technical replicates of blood from a handful of donors. Sequencing used immunoSEQ multiplex PCR; TCRdb keeps in-frame clones, though not all of them. The data show 55,000 to 75,000 clones, 90% to 95% seen once. Source material: T cells isolated from PBMCs. The receptors shown here come from a human donor in good health. The CDR3 runs from the conserved cysteine through the conserved F or W. A D gene is named only where the DNA matches it firmly. Clone size appears in some rows only: once, few, many, or a class for an expanded clone.

j_call clone_size d_call v_call cdr3_nt cdr3_aa
TRBJ2-1 . . TRBV29-1 TGCAGCGTTGGGCTCCCCAATGAGCAGTTCTTC CSVGLPNEQFF
TRBJ1-5 . . TRBV6-5 TGTGCCAGCAGAAAGGACAGATATAGCAATCAGCCCCAGCATTTT CASRKDRYSNQPQHF
TRBJ1-1 . . TRBV6-5 TGTGCCAGCAGAGGGGGCACTGAAGCTTTCTTT CASRGGTEAFF
TRBJ2-3 . . TRBV28 TGTGCCAGCAGTTTACGGCTGGGCGCCACAGATACGCAGTATTTT CASSLRLGATDTQYF
TRBJ1-5 once . TRBV9 TGTGCCAGCAGCGTAGATGGTCAGGGGAGGGAGCCCCAGCATTTT CASSVDGQGREPQHF
TRBJ1-1 . . TRBV20-1 TGCAGTGCTCCCACTATCGCTGAAGCTTTCTTT CSAPTIAEAFF
TRBJ1-2 . TRBD1 TRBV4-1 TGCGCCAGCAGCCAAGGACAGGGAATTAACTATGGCTACACCTTC CASSQGQGINYGYTF
TRBJ2-7 . TRBD2 TRBV11-3 TGTGCCAGCACCTTAAGGGCGGGAGGGCCTCGGGAGCAGTACTTC CASTLRAGGPREQYF
TRBJ2-5 . TRBD2 TRBV27 TGTGCCAGCAGTTTTACTAGCGGGACCAGGGAGACCCAGTACTTC CASSFTSGTRETQYF
TRBJ1-1 . TRBD1 TRBV5-4 TGTGCCAGCAGCGTAGCCGGGACAGGGGGCGGTACTGAAGCTTTCTTT CASSVAGTGGGTEAFF
TRBJ1-1 . TRBD1 TRBV25-1 TGTGCCAGCAGTGTCTCGACAGGGATGAACACTGAAGCTTTCTTT CASSVSTGMNTEAFF
TRBJ2-2 . . TRBV7-3 TGTGCCAGCAGCTTATTGGGAGCGGTCGGGGAGCTGTTTTTT CASSLLGAVGELFF
TRBJ2-7 . . TRBV6-6 TGTGCCAGCAGTTCGGTACGATACGAGCAGTACTTC CASSSVRYEQYF
TRBJ1-3 . TRBD1 TRBV28 TGTGCCAGCAGTTCTACAGGGGTTGGAAACACCATATATTTT CASSSTGVGNTIYF
TRBJ2-7 . . TRBV5-5 TGTGCCAGCAGCAGGGGTAACTACGAGCAGTACTTC CASSRGNYEQYF
TRBJ1-1 . . TRBV10-3 TGTGCCATCAGTGATTCTGTGAACACTGAAGCTTTCTTT CAISDSVNTEAFF
TRBJ1-2 . TRBD1 TRBV4-2 TGTGCCAGCAGCCACGAAGGGACAGACGAATCGTTCTATGGCTACACCTTC CASSHEGTDESFYGYTF
TRBJ1-5 . . TRBV19 TGTGCCAGTAGCAGCCCCCACAGTGGCAAGAATCAGCCCCAGCATTTT CASSSPHSGKNQPQHF
TRBJ1-4 . TRBD1 TRBV6-1 TGTGCCAGCAGTGAAGCGCTCGTTGGGACAGGGAATGAAAAACTGTTTTTT CASSEALVGTGNEKLFF
TRBJ2-1 . TRBD2 TRBV7-3 TGTGCCAGCAGCCCTTCCCTAGCGGGATTCAGTGAGCAGTTCTTC CASSPSLAGFSEQFF
TRBJ2-5 . TRBD2 TRBV11-2 TGTGCCAGCAGCTCGCACCTAGCGGGAGGGGAGACCCAGTACTTC CASSSHLAGGETQYF
TRBJ2-3 . TRBD2 TRBV9 TGTGCCAGCAGTGATAGCGGGTATTCAGATACGCAGTATTTT CASSDSGYSDTQYF
TRBJ2-3 . . TRBV20-1 TGCAGCGTGAGGGGCACAGGGACGCAGTATTTT CSVRGTGTQYF
TRBJ2-3 . . TRBV6-1 TGTGCCAGCACCCCGGGACATCGGATCACAGATACGCAGTATTTT CASTPGHRITDTQYF
TRBJ2-1 . . TRBV7-2 TGTGCCAGCAGCTTAGCGCTTAGCTGGGTTAATGAGCAGTTCTTC CASSLALSWVNEQFF
TRBJ2-7 . TRBD2 TRBV11-2 TGTGCCAGCAGCTTAGAACTAGCGGGAGGATCCGAGCAGTACTTC CASSLELAGGSEQYF
TRBJ2-3 . TRBD1 TRBV5-4 TGTGCCAGCAGCTACGGGACAGAGAGCACAGATACGCAGTATTTT CASSYGTESTDTQYF
TRBJ1-2 . . TRBV29-1 TGCAGCGTTGAGGGAACGGGGACTAACTATGGCTACACCTTC CSVEGTGTNYGYTF
TRBJ2-2 . . TRBV19 TGTGCCAGTAGCGCATCAGGGGGGGAGCTGTTTTTT CASSASGGELFF
TRBJ1-2 . . TRBV19 TGTGCCAGTAGTATAGATGCAGGATCCTATGGCTACACCTTC CASSIDAGSYGYTF
TRBJ2-5 . . TRBV19 TGTGCCAGTAGTTGGAGGCCAGGCGAGACCCAGTACTTC CASSWRPGETQYF
TRBJ2-7 . TRBD2 TRBV5-6 TGTGCCAGCAGCGGGAGCGGGAGTACCTACGAGCAGTACTTC CASSGSGSTYEQYF
TRBJ1-2 . TRBD1 TRBV4-3 TGCGCCAGCAGCCCACGGGGACAGGGGGCTAACTATGGCTACACCTTC CASSPRGQGANYGYTF
TRBJ1-5 . TRBD1 TRBV6-5 TGTGCCAGCAGTTCATTCGGGACAGGGTTTCAGCCCCAGCATTTT CASSSFGTGFQPQHF
TRBJ2-5 . . TRBV18 TGTGCCAGCTCACCAGGGGCCAGCCAAGAGACCCAGTACTTC CASSPGASQETQYF
TRBJ2-7 once TRBD2 TRBV5-6 TGTGCCAGCGCATACGGGAGGGGGTCCTACGAGCAGTACTTC CASAYGRGSYEQYF
TRBJ2-3 . . TRBV27 . CASRAVAGGALEYF
TRBJ1-3 . . TRBV9 TGTGCCAGCAGCAAAGTTGGCGGGGGTGGAAACACCATATATTTT CASSKVGGGGNTIYF
TRBJ2-2 . . TRBV5-4 TGTGCCAGCAGCTGGAGGGGCAGTTACACCGGGGAGCTGTTTTTT CASSWRGSYTGELFF
TRBJ2-3 . TRBD2 TRBV5-4 TGTGCCAGCAGCCATCCGGGACTAGCGACGTCGAGAAATACAGATACGCAGTATTTT CASSHPGLATSRNTDTQYF
TRBJ1-4 . TRBD1 TRBV5-1 TGCGCCAGCAGCTTGACAGGGGGAAATGAAAAACTGTTTTTT CASSLTGGNEKLFF
TRBJ2-1 . TRBD2 TRBV15 TGTGCCACCAGCATCAGTAGGACAGGAGGACTAGCGGGATACAGGAACAATGAGCAGTTCTTC CATSISRTGGLAGYRNNEQFF
TRBJ2-6 . TRBD1 TRBV2 TGTGCCTGGTATTGGGACAGGGGGAACTCTGGGGCCAACGTCCTGACTTTC CAWYWDRGNSGANVLTF
TRBJ1-4 once TRBD1 TRBV6-1 TGTGCCAGCAGGGGGGACAGGGGCAGATTCGAAAAACTGTTTTTT CASRGDRGRFEKLFF
TRBJ2-7 . TRBD2 TRBV6-5 TGTGCCAGCAGTGCCGGGACTATAAACTACGAGCAGTACTTC CASSAGTINYEQYF
TRBJ1-3 few TRBD1 TRBV11-2 TGTGCCAGCAGCGGTTTAGGGACAGAGGGAAACACCATATATTTT CASSGLGTEGNTIYF
TRBJ1-5 . TRBD1 TRBV19 TGTGCCAGTAGTCCCAGACAGGGGAATCAGCCCCAGCATTTT CASSPRQGNQPQHF
TRBJ2-4 once TRBD1 TRBV29-1 TGCAGCGGAGGACAGGGGGGGGACATTCAGTACTTC CSGGQGGDIQYF
TRBJ2-1 . TRBD2 TRBV10-1 TGCGCCAGCAGTTACGGACTAGCGGGAGTGGGTGAGCAGTTCTTC CASSYGLAGVGEQFF
TRBJ2-6 . . TRBV11-3 TGTGCCAGCAGCTTAGGTCTCTCTGGGGCCAACGTCCTGACTTTC CASSLGLSGANVLTF
TRBJ2-3 . TRBD1 TRBV18 TGTGCCAGCTCCCTGGCGGTGAGGGGACAGGGAACAGATACGCAGTATTTT CASSLAVRGQGTDTQYF